This T cell receptor beta chain came from a study of cytomegalovirus exposure and HLA in healthy donors. The study, taken as a whole, reports: V- and J-gene trimming in TCR beta was tied to a missense DCLRE1C variant by an analysis performed later.

In regard to this clone: Antigen unknown.

Primers: 60 Vbeta forward and 13 Jbeta reverse. Assay used: immunoSEQ multiplex PCR; TCRdb lists only in-frame clones, some missing. The profile shows approximately 120,000 clones, 15% to 20% of them singletons. The J segment lost 4 bases and the V segment lost 5 bases, leaving 7 bases of the junction unmatched. Germline CDR1 is SGHVS and CDR2 is FQNEAQ. The CDR3 is 14 residues long. The TCR sequence derives from a female donor in good health and CMV-seropositive. This chain joins TRBV7-8 and TRBJ1-2, with TRBD1 matching 7 bases. What was sequenced was PBMCs. CDR3: CASSPGQTIYGYTF. The CDR3 DNA reads as TGTGCCAGCAGCCCGGGACAGACTATCTATGGCTACACCTTC.